This T cell receptor beta chain appears in the sequencing data of a study of PD-L1 blockade in urothelial cancer. As for the study in general: When blood samples were assessed, the median T cell count was approximately 140,000. General study points: A pretreatment blood TCR clonality that fell below the median predicted better progression-free and overall survival.

The time point: pretreatment peripheral blood. The CDR3 has 13 amino acids. Germline CDR1 is SEHNR and CDR2 is FQNEAQ (reference sequence). Between the trimmed V and J ends, which lost 0 bases and 15 bases, there was a span of 15 bases. Assay used: immunoSEQ multiplex PCR; TCRdb lists only in-frame clones, some missing. The data show 45,000 to 60,000 clones, 82% seen once. Turning to this clone: Its antigen is not identified.

This TCR derives from a man in his fifties or sixties with urothelial cancer. The sequencing used PBMCs, collected around atezolizumab (anti-PD-L1) treatment. This chain links TRBV7-9 with TRBJ2-1; D gene uncertain. CDR3 DNA sequence: TGTGCCAGCAGCTTAGCGATTGGCTTTACGCTGTTCTTC. This translates into CASSLAIGFTLFF.